Shown below are 4 T cell receptor beta chains from a single sample sequenced in a study of T cell clones after liver transplantation. Some clones are missing from TCRdb's copy, which holds only in-frame ones; the method was immunoSEQ multiplex PCR. The repertoire holds tens of thousands of clones, with approximately 70% as singletons. This sample comprised CD4+ T cells from blood, obtained at the approximately 16-month timepoint. The receptors here all came from a human patient who received a liver transplant. Some T cells may be the graft donor's.

The chain is built from TRBV5-1 and TRBJ1-1; 7 nucleotides agree with TRBD1. Germline CDR1 reads SGHRS; CDR2 reads YFSETQ. This CDR3 has 15 residues. The junction had 7 bases not matched to a gene; V was cut back by 5 bases and J by 0 bases. CDR3 protein: CASRETGLMNTEAFF. DNA for the CDR3: TGCGCCAGCAGGGAGACAGGGTTAATGAACACTGAAGCTTTCTTT.

The rearrangement joins TRBV10-3 to TRBJ2-1, with TRBD2 identical over 9 bases. This CDR3 is 13 amino acids long. The ends lost 6 bases at V and 6 bases at J; junction bases unmatched: 3. Germline loops: CDR1 ENHRY, CDR2 SYGVKD. CDR3 sequence: CAISGTSLNEQFF. Here the CDR3 DNA reads TGTGCCATCAGCGGGACTAGCCTCAATGAGCAGTTCTTC.

The chain employs TRBV29-1 and TRBJ1-1; D unresolved. In germline, CDR1 is SQVTM, CDR2 ANQGSEA. The ends were cut back, 4 bases at V and 6 bases at J, with 15 bases in the middle. The CDR3 length is 13 residues. Here the CDR3 reads CSVVWVTVAEAFF. CDR3 nucleotides: TGCAGCGTTGTATGGGTTACCGTCGCTGAAGCTTTCTTT.

The sample holds one count of this clone. This CDR3 is CASSTGGSNEQFF. CDR3 nucleotide sequence: TGTGCCAGCAGCACCGGGGGCAGCAATGAGCAGTTCTTC. This chain connects TRBV11-2 to TRBJ2-1; possibly TRBD1 or TRBD2 for D (6 bases each). The ends were cut back, 5 bases at V and 6 bases at J, with 11 bases in the middle. Germline lookup yields CDR1 SGHAT and CDR2 FQNNGV. This CDR3 contains 13 residues.